The clone carrying this T cell receptor beta chain was seen many times. The V gene's germline CDR1 is MRHNA and CDR2 SNTAGT. Trimming stripped 3 bases from V and 0 bases from J, with 11 bases between. CDR3 length equals 15 residues. The sample belongs to a study of CD8+CD57+ T cells in acquired aplastic anemia. Patients picked for sequencing had shown CD8+CD57+ cell expansion detected by flow cytometry. At blood sampling, none of the patients had yet received therapy. Genomic DNA, serving as template, underwent TCR beta VDJ and CDR3 profiling. One entry per CDR3 protein, called by TCRdb with MiXCR from the reads. The top ten clones hold 12% of a sample with about 150,000 distinct CDR3 sequences, less than 60% of them seen once.

V is TRBV6-4 and J is TRBJ1-1; possible D gene TRBD1, 5 bases. The sequence was collected from a human donor with aplastic anemia. The source material was sorted CD4+, CD8+, or CD8+CD57+ T cells (not recorded which) from PBMCs. As DNA, the CDR3 is TGTGCCAGCAGTGAAACAGGACTCATGAACACTGAAGCTTTCTTT. This sequence encodes CASSETGLMNTEAFF.